This T cell receptor (beta chain) was recovered during a study of T cell responses to AZD1222 COVID-19 vaccine. Study-level points and caveats: Repertoires were collected only later (after the peak T cell response had occurred). Most donors were white British and more were female, and clonal diversity was possibly underestimated.

Trimming cost V 1 base and J 0 bases, with 14 bases left between them. The CDR3 runs to 16 residues. The V gene's germline CDR1 is SGHKS and CDR2 YYEKEE (reference sequence). The repertoire was sequenced with immunoSEQ multiplex PCR; TCRdb's copy has only in-frame clones and lacks some. The repertoire consists of 100,000 to 150,000 clones, with 70% to 90% occurring once and the leading ten covering less than 10%. Turning to this clone: Its antigen is currently unknown.

The clonotype originates from an adult in good health. V and J are TRBV5-5 and TRBJ2-7; D is possibly TRBD1 or TRBD2 (5 bases each). The specimen comprised peripheral blood, sampled on day 0 of AZD1222 vaccination. The DNA for the CDR3 is TGTGCCAGCAGCTTGTTTCCGGGGACCGACTCCTACGAGCAGTACTTC. Translation: CASSLFPGTDSYEQYF. The variable domain in full, with the rest retrieved from reference TRBV5-5 and TRBJ2-7, is DAGVTQSPTHLIKTRGQQVTLRCSPISGHKSVSWYQQVLGQGPQFIFQYYEKEERGRGNFPDRFSARQFPNYSSELNVNALLLGDSALYLCASSLFPGTDSYEQYFGPGTRLTVT.